These T cell receptor beta chains were read from a single sample in a study of T cell changes during pregnancy in multiple sclerosis. Measured with immunoSEQ multiplex PCR; TCRdb has only the in-frame clones, and not every one. The sample lists tens of thousands of clones, around 92% occurring once. What was sequenced was peripheral blood. The receptors were gathered from a female donor with multiple sclerosis, enrolled in a pregnancy study. Both conserved end residues are part of each CDR3. D genes are given only for firm matches. Clone size appears in some rows only: once, few, many, or a class for an expanded clone.

j_gene: TRBJ2-7
abundance: .
len: 12
v_gene: TRBV19
d_gene: .
CDR3nt: TGTGCCAGTAGTACCCAGACAGGCCCACGGTACTTC
CDR3aa: CASSTQTGPRYF

j_gene: TRBJ2-7
abundance: .
len: 16
v_gene: TRBV19
d_gene: TRBD2
CDR3nt: TGTGCCAGTAGTATACAATTAGCGGGAGCGACCTACGAGCAGTACTTC
CDR3aa: CASSIQLAGATYEQYF

j_gene: TRBJ1-2
abundance: .
len: 15
v_gene: TRBV27
d_gene: TRBD1
CDR3nt: TGTGCCAGCAGTTCCACAAGCCGGGACAGATATGGCTACACCTTC
CDR3aa: CASSSTSRDRYGYTF

j_gene: TRBJ2-1
abundance: .
len: 18
v_gene: TRBV4-3
d_gene: .
CDR3nt: TGCGCCAGCAGCCAAGATGGTGGGGGGGCTAGCAGTTACAATGAGCAGTTCTTC
CDR3aa: CASSQDGGGASSYNEQFF

j_gene: TRBJ2-1
abundance: .
len: 14
v_gene: TRBV5-4
d_gene: .
CDR3nt: TGTGCCAGCAGCTTGTGGAATGCCTACAATGAGCAGTTCTTC
CDR3aa: CASSLWNAYNEQFF

j_gene: TRBJ1-2
abundance: .
len: 14
v_gene: TRBV30
d_gene: TRBD1
CDR3nt: TGTGCCTGGAGTGACGGACAGGGTGGCGATGGCTACACCTTC
CDR3aa: CAWSDGQGGDGYTF

j_gene: TRBJ1-4
abundance: .
len: 16
v_gene: TRBV5-1
d_gene: .
CDR3nt: TGCGCCAGCAGCTTGGCCATAGGGAGCACTAATGAAAAACTGTTTTTT
CDR3aa: CASSLAIGSTNEKLFF

j_gene: TRBJ1-1
abundance: .
len: 11
v_gene: TRBV30
d_gene: .
CDR3nt: TGTGCCTGGACCGAGGGAATTGAAGCTTTCTTT
CDR3aa: CAWTEGIEAFF

j_gene: TRBJ1-1
abundance: once
len: 15
v_gene: TRBV19
d_gene: .
CDR3nt: TGTGCCAGTACCCCCTCAGGTGGTAGGGTCACTGAAGCTTTCTTT
CDR3aa: CASTPSGGRVTEAFF

j_gene: TRBJ2-2
abundance: .
len: 16
v_gene: TRBV5-6
d_gene: .
CDR3nt: TGTGCCAGCAGCCACTCCCGGGCGCTCAACACCGGGGAGCTGTTTTTT
CDR3aa: CASSHSRALNTGELFF

j_gene: TRBJ2-5
abundance: .
len: 14
v_gene: TRBV19
d_gene: TRBD1
CDR3nt: TGTGCCAGTAGTTTGACAGGGAGCCAAGAGACCCAGTACTTC
CDR3aa: CASSLTGSQETQYF

j_gene: TRBJ2-5
abundance: .
len: 17
v_gene: TRBV9
d_gene: TRBD2
CDR3nt: TGTGCCAGCAGCGTAGGACTAGCGGGAGGGATACAAGAGACCCAGTACTTC
CDR3aa: CASSVGLAGGIQETQYF

j_gene: TRBJ2-5
abundance: .
len: 17
v_gene: TRBV9
d_gene: TRBD2
CDR3nt: TGTGCCAGCAGCCCAAGAGGGGGACTAGCGGTCCAAGAGACCCAGTACTTC
CDR3aa: CASSPRGGLAVQETQYF

j_gene: TRBJ1-5
abundance: .
len: 18
v_gene: TRBV4-2
d_gene: TRBD1
CDR3nt: TGTGCCAGCAGCCCCCGTCCCGGGACAGGGTATAGCAATCAGCCCCAGCATTTT
CDR3aa: CASSPRPGTGYSNQPQHF

j_gene: TRBJ2-7
abundance: .
len: 14
v_gene: TRBV11-2
d_gene: TRBD2
CDR3nt: TGTGCCAGCAGCCGGACTAGCGGGAGCGACGAGCAGTACTTC
CDR3aa: CASSRTSGSDEQYF

j_gene: TRBJ2-1
abundance: .
len: 18
v_gene: TRBV19
d_gene: TRBD1
CDR3nt: TGTGCCAGTAGTATATTCGGTTGGGACAGGGCTTTTAACAATGAGCAGTTCTTC
CDR3aa: CASSIFGWDRAFNNEQFF

j_gene: TRBJ2-2
abundance: once
len: 14
v_gene: TRBV7-2
d_gene: .
CDR3nt: TGTGCCAGCAGCTTAACCCCGGACACCGGGGAGCTGTTTTTT
CDR3aa: CASSLTPDTGELFF

j_gene: TRBJ2-3
abundance: .
len: 12
v_gene: TRBV6-5
d_gene: .
CDR3nt: TGTGCCAGCAGTAGAAAAGGGGGTACGCAGTATTTT
CDR3aa: CASSRKGGTQYF

j_gene: TRBJ2-2
abundance: .
len: 15
v_gene: TRBV7-9
d_gene: .
CDR3nt: TGTGCCAGCAGCTTCACGGCACTTAACACCGGGGAGCTGTTTTTT
CDR3aa: CASSFTALNTGELFF

j_gene: TRBJ2-3
abundance: .
len: 17
v_gene: TRBV12-5
d_gene: TRBD2
CDR3nt: TGTGCTAGTGGTTTTGGGACTAGCGGAAAAAGCACAGATACGCAGTATTTT
CDR3aa: CASGFGTSGKSTDTQYF

j_gene: TRBJ2-7
abundance: .
len: 15
v_gene: TRBV2
d_gene: TRBD1
CDR3nt: TGTGCCAGCAGTGGGGTGGGGACAGGCACCTACGAGCAGTACTTC
CDR3aa: CASSGVGTGTYEQYF

j_gene: TRBJ1-4
abundance: .
len: 15
v_gene: TRBV28
d_gene: TRBD1
CDR3nt: TGTGCCAGCAGTCCCGTGACAGGGGTCGGTGAAAAACTGTTTTTT
CDR3aa: CASSPVTGVGEKLFF

j_gene: TRBJ2-2
abundance: .
len: 11
v_gene: TRBV29-1
d_gene: .
CDR3nt: TGCAGCGTCGGGGGAGCCGGGGAGCTGTTTTTT
CDR3aa: CSVGGAGELFF

j_gene: TRBJ2-1
abundance: .
len: 16
v_gene: TRBV11-2
d_gene: TRBD2
CDR3nt: TGTGCCAGCAGCTCACGGTTGGCGGGAGCCTACAATGAGCAGTTCTTC
CDR3aa: CASSSRLAGAYNEQFF

j_gene: TRBJ1-2
abundance: .
len: 15
v_gene: TRBV4-1
d_gene: .
CDR3nt: TGCGCCAGCAGCCAAGCATCGGTGGGTAACTATGGCTACACCTTC
CDR3aa: CASSQASVGNYGYTF

j_gene: TRBJ1-5
abundance: .
len: 15
v_gene: TRBV6-6
d_gene: .
CDR3nt: TGTGCCAGCAGCCCACAGGGCGGCGGCAATCAGCCCCAGCATTTT
CDR3aa: CASSPQGGGNQPQHF

j_gene: TRBJ2-3
abundance: .
len: 14
v_gene: TRBV5-4
d_gene: .
CDR3nt: TGTGCCAGCAGCTTGCCTCTTAGCACAGATACGCAGTATTTT
CDR3aa: CASSLPLSTDTQYF

j_gene: TRBJ1-2
abundance: .
len: 12
v_gene: TRBV29-1
d_gene: .
CDR3nt: TGCAGCGCTGGAGGAGGGAGCTATGGCTACACCTTC
CDR3aa: CSAGGGSYGYTF

j_gene: TRBJ1-5
abundance: .
len: 15
v_gene: TRBV19
d_gene: .
CDR3nt: TGTGCCAGTAGGTCTTCCCGGACAGACAATCAGCCCCAGCATTTT
CDR3aa: CASRSSRTDNQPQHF

j_gene: TRBJ2-5
abundance: .
len: 15
v_gene: TRBV4-1
d_gene: .
CDR3nt: TGCGCCAGCAGCCAAGATAGGCTAGCCCCAGAGACCCAGTACTTC
CDR3aa: CASSQDRLAPETQYF

j_gene: TRBJ2-5
abundance: .
len: 13
v_gene: TRBV5-5
d_gene: TRBD1
CDR3nt: TGTGCCAGCAGCTCGACAGGGCTAGAGACCCAGTACTTC
CDR3aa: CASSSTGLETQYF

j_gene: TRBJ1-3
abundance: .
len: 13
v_gene: TRBV6-6
d_gene: .
CDR3nt: TGTGCCAGTATAGACAGCTCTGGAAACACCATATATTTT
CDR3aa: CASIDSSGNTIYF

j_gene: TRBJ2-7
abundance: .
len: 13
v_gene: TRBV10-3
d_gene: .
CDR3nt: TGTGCCATCAGGGAGGGGGTAGGAGCCGAGCAGTACTTC
CDR3aa: CAIREGVGAEQYF

j_gene: TRBJ1-5
abundance: .
len: 14
v_gene: TRBV2
d_gene: .
CDR3nt: TGTGCCAGCAGTGAAGACAGGACCGATCAGCCCCAGCATTTT
CDR3aa: CASSEDRTDQPQHF

j_gene: TRBJ1-1
abundance: .
len: 16
v_gene: TRBV5-1
d_gene: .
CDR3nt: TGCGCCAGCAGCTTGGCACCTCAGACATACCCGACTGAAGCTTTCTTT
CDR3aa: CASSLAPQTYPTEAFF

j_gene: TRBJ1-2
abundance: .
len: 16
v_gene: TRBV7-9
d_gene: TRBD1
CDR3nt: TGTGCCAGCAGCTCATATAGCGGGACAGGGATGTATGGCTACACCTTC
CDR3aa: CASSSYSGTGMYGYTF

j_gene: TRBJ1-1
abundance: .
len: 16
v_gene: TRBV5-1
d_gene: TRBD1
CDR3nt: TGCGCCAGCAGCTTGGTGGCAGGGGGCCTGGACACTGAAGCTTTCTTT
CDR3aa: CASSLVAGGLDTEAFF

j_gene: TRBJ2-6
abundance: .
len: 13
v_gene: TRBV6-6
d_gene: .
CDR3nt: TGTGCCACCTACCTTCGGGGGGCCAACGTCCTGACTTTC
CDR3aa: CATYLRGANVLTF

j_gene: TRBJ1-5
abundance: .
len: 14
v_gene: TRBV2
d_gene: .
CDR3nt: TGTGCCAGCAGTGACCGGGATAGCAATCAGCCCCAGCATTTT
CDR3aa: CASSDRDSNQPQHF

j_gene: TRBJ2-6
abundance: .
len: 13
v_gene: TRBV13
d_gene: .
CDR3nt: TGTGCCAGCAGTTTTACTGGGGCCAACGTCCTGACTTTC
CDR3aa: CASSFTGANVLTF

j_gene: TRBJ1-1
abundance: .
len: 13
v_gene: TRBV2
d_gene: TRBD1
CDR3nt: TGTGCCAGCAGAGCTGACAGGGCCACTGAAGCTTTCTTT
CDR3aa: CASRADRATEAFF

j_gene: TRBJ1-1
abundance: .
len: 16
v_gene: TRBV5-1
d_gene: .
CDR3nt: TGCGCCAGCAGCTACGGACAGCCCAACATGAACACTGAAGCTTTCTTT
CDR3aa: CASSYGQPNMNTEAFF

j_gene: TRBJ1-5
abundance: .
len: 15
v_gene: TRBV7-8
d_gene: .
CDR3nt: TGTGCCAGCAGCGCTGGTAGGGGCGAGGGTCAGCCCCAGCATTTT
CDR3aa: CASSAGRGEGQPQHF

j_gene: TRBJ2-7
abundance: .
len: 13
v_gene: TRBV27
d_gene: .
CDR3nt: TGTGCCAGCAGTCCGCTATACCCGTACGAGCAGTACTTC
CDR3aa: CASSPLYPYEQYF

j_gene: TRBJ2-2
abundance: .
len: 15
v_gene: TRBV5-1
d_gene: .
CDR3nt: TGCGCCAGCAGCTTGGCTCCTGGCGGGCCCGGGGAGCTGTTTTTT
CDR3aa: CASSLAPGGPGELFF

j_gene: TRBJ1-1
abundance: .
len: 15
v_gene: TRBV4-2
d_gene: .
CDR3nt: TGTGCCAGCAGCCAGGCTAACCGGGCTCCTAAGGGCGCTTTCTTT
CDR3aa: CASSQANRAPKGAFF

j_gene: TRBJ2-2
abundance: .
len: 13
v_gene: TRBV30
d_gene: .
CDR3nt: TGTGCCTGGAGTCCCCAAGGCTCCGGGGAGCTGTTTTTT
CDR3aa: CAWSPQGSGELFF

j_gene: TRBJ2-3
abundance: .
len: 14
v_gene: TRBV6-4
d_gene: TRBD2
CDR3nt: TGTGCCAGCAGTGTGGGAGGGGAGACAGATACGCAGTATTTT
CDR3aa: CASSVGGETDTQYF

j_gene: TRBJ1-2
abundance: .
len: 13
v_gene: TRBV7-2
d_gene: .
CDR3nt: TGTGCCAGCAGCTTACTCAGAAACTATGGCTACACCTTC
CDR3aa: CASSLLRNYGYTF

j_gene: TRBJ2-3
abundance: .
len: 15
v_gene: TRBV6-5
d_gene: TRBD1
CDR3nt: TGTGCCAGCAGCCTGGGACAGGGCCACACAGATACGCAGTATTTT
CDR3aa: CASSLGQGHTDTQYF

j_gene: TRBJ2-7
abundance: medium-sized
len: 15
v_gene: TRBV30
d_gene: .
CDR3nt: TGTGCCTGGAGGGTTTCGGGCCTTCTACCGGGGGAGCAGTACTTC
CDR3aa: CAWRVSGLLPGEQYF

j_gene: TRBJ2-2
abundance: .
len: 15
v_gene: TRBV4-2
d_gene: .
CDR3nt: TGTGCCAGCAGCCAAGTGTACCTAAAGGACGGGGAGCTGTTTTTT
CDR3aa: CASSQVYLKDGELFF

j_gene: TRBJ2-7
abundance: .
len: 11
v_gene: TRBV30
d_gene: .
CDR3nt: TGTGCCTGGAGTGATATCTACGAGCAGTACTTC
CDR3aa: CAWSDIYEQYF

j_gene: TRBJ1-5
abundance: once
len: 14
v_gene: TRBV30
d_gene: .
CDR3nt: TGTGCCTGGAGTCCAGGCGGGGCGCGACAGCCCCAGCATTTT
CDR3aa: CAWSPGGARQPQHF